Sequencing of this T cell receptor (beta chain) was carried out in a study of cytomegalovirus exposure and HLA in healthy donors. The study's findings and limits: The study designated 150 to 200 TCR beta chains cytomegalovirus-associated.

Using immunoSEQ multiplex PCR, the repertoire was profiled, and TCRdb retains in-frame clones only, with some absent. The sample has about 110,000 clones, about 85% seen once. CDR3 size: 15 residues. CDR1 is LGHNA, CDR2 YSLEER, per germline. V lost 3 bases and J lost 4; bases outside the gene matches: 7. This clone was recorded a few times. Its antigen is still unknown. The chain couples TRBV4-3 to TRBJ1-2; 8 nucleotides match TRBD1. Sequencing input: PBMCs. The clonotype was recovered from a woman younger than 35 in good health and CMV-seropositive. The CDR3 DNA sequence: TGCGCCAGCAGCCACGGAAGACAGGGGACCTATGGCTACACCTTC. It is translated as CASSHGRQGTYGYTF.